Listed below are T cell receptor beta chains from one sample, sequenced in a study of vaccination and CD4 T cells after COVID-19. These receptors' targets are unknown. MiXCR, applied by TCRdb to the PCR reads, yields one record per CDR3 protein. The sample holds fewer than 11,000 distinct CDR3 sequences, about 32% seen once. Sequencing used CD4+ T cells from blood, cultured in vitro. The receptors originated from a human donor in good health. Both conserved end residues are part of each CDR3. The order of the fields is clone size, J gene, D gene, V gene, CDR3 DNA, CDR3 protein. The D gene is left open where the match is weak. Clone size is not always given. Where it is, it says once, few, many or a class for expanded clones.

. TRBJ2-5 TRBD1 TRBV5-1 TGCGCCAGCAGCCCAGGAGCGTCAGGGGGTTTCCAAGAGACCCAGTACTTC CASSPGASGGFQETQYF
few TRBJ2-7 TRBD1 TRBV20-1 TGCAGTGCTTTGCCGGGACAGGGGGCTGTTGAGCAGTACTTC CSALPGQGAVEQYF
. TRBJ1-1 TRBD1 TRBV7-2 TGTGCCAGCAGCGGACAGGAGTCCAAAGCTTTCTTT CASSGQESKAFF
few TRBJ2-3 TRBD2 TRBV20-1 TGCAGTGTCGTAGGACTAGCTAGCACAGATACGCAGTATTTT CSVVGLASTDTQYF
. TRBJ1-1 TRBD1 TRBV30 TGTGCCTGGAGTCCTCTACAGGGGCGAGGAGAAGCTTTCTTT CAWSPLQGRGEAFF
. TRBJ1-5 TRBD1 TRBV19 TGTGCCAGTAGACCGGGACAGGGAATTCGGCCCCAGCATTTT CASRPGQGIRPQHF
. TRBJ2-7 . TRBV20-1 TGCAGTGCTAGTAAAGACCGGCACGAGCAGTACTTC CSASKDRHEQYF
few TRBJ2-3 . TRBV7-2 TGTGCCAGCAGCTTCAGCGGAGGCCGCACAGATACGCAGTATTTT CASSFSGGRTDTQYF
. TRBJ2-1 . TRBV5-1 TGCGCCAGCAGCTTGGGCGCTACCGGTGAGCAGTTCTTC CASSLGATGEQFF
few TRBJ1-1 . TRBV20-1 TGCAGTGCTAACCTTCCGGGACGGCAGAACACTGAAGCTTTCTTT CSANLPGRQNTEAFF
. TRBJ1-2 . TRBV19 TGTGCCAGTAGTTCCAGGGCTAACTATGGCTACACCTTC CASSSRANYGYTF
. TRBJ2-7 TRBD1 TRBV7-9 TGTGCCAGCAGCTTGAAGACAGGGTCCGAGCAGTACTTC CASSLKTGSEQYF
. TRBJ2-7 TRBD2 TRBV30 TGTGCCTGGACTAGCGGGAGGGGGCAGTACTTC CAWTSGRGQYF
. TRBJ1-5 . TRBV12-3/TRBV12-4 TGTGCCAGTGGGTGGCAGGACAATCAGCCCCAGCATTTT CASGWQDNQPQHF
. TRBJ1-3 . TRBV2 TGTGCCAGCAGTAGGAATCAGGTTCTCTCTGGAAACACCATATATTTT CASSRNQVLSGNTIYF
. TRBJ2-4 . TRBV20-1 TGCAGTGCTAGAGTGGAGGGGGCAAGATACATTCAGTACTTC CSARVEGARYIQYF
. TRBJ2-7 . TRBV7-8 TGTGCCAGCAGCTCTGGGGACCTGAGCTCCTACGAGCAGTACTTC CASSSGDLSSYEQYF
few TRBJ1-2 . TRBV18 TGTGCCAGCTCAATCAGACAGGCCGTCTATGGCTACACCTTC CASSIRQAVYGYTF
few TRBJ2-5 . TRBV9 TGTGCCAGCAGCGTTGGGAGTAGCGTCGAGACCCAGTACTTC CASSVGSSVETQYF
. TRBJ1-2 . TRBV20-1 TGCAGTGCTAGAGCGACGGAATCCTTCTATGGCTACACCTTC CSARATESFYGYTF
. TRBJ2-7 . TRBV9 TGTGCCAGCAGCGCCCAAGGGAGTGACTCCTACGAGCAGTACTTC CASSAQGSDSYEQYF
. TRBJ2-7 TRBD2 TRBV27 TGTGCCAGCAGTTCCGGGACTAGGGATTACTACGAGCAGTACTTC CASSSGTRDYYEQYF
. TRBJ2-1 . TRBV19 TGTGCCAGTAGTATGAGGGCAGGGAGCGACAATGAGCAGTTCTTC CASSMRAGSDNEQFF
few TRBJ1-5 . TRBV18 TGTGCCAGCTCACCACCGGGTGACAGATCTAATCAGCCCCAGCATTTT CASSPPGDRSNQPQHF
. TRBJ1-1 . TRBV7-8 TGTGCCAGCAGCTTAGCGACCAGGGGCCGGCGGAACACTGAAGCTTTCTTT CASSLATRGRRNTEAFF
. TRBJ2-7 . TRBV6-2/TRBV6-3 TGTGCCAGCAGTTACCGGGGGCTCTACGAGCAGTACTTC CASSYRGLYEQYF
medium-sized TRBJ1-1 TRBD1 TRBV24-1 TGTGCCACCAGTGCGACAGGGGGCACTGAAGCTTTCTTT CATSATGGTEAFF
once TRBJ2-3 TRBD2 TRBV28 TGTGCCAGCTGGACTAGCGGGAGCGCAGATACGCAGTATTTT CASWTSGSADTQYF
few TRBJ1-1 . TRBV6-2/TRBV6-3 TGTGCCAGCACCCACCCCGAGGGGAGGATGAACACTGAAGCTTTCTTT CASTHPEGRMNTEAFF
few TRBJ2-4 . TRBV7-2 TGTGCCAGCAGTCGATTCGGAGGAGACAAAAACATTCAGTACTTC CASSRFGGDKNIQYF
. TRBJ2-1 TRBD2 TRBV18 TGTGCCAGCTCAGTCCTGCCCGCGGGAGGCCTCTCGATCTACAATGAGCAGTTCTTC CASSVLPAGGLSIYNEQFF
medium-sized TRBJ1-1 . TRBV7-3 TGTGCCAGCAGCTCCTCCCCGAACACTGAAGCTTTCTTT CASSSSPNTEAFF
once TRBJ2-5 . TRBV21-1 TGTGCCAGCAGCAAAGAGGAGAAAGAGCAAGAGACCCAGTACTTC CASSKEEKEQETQYF
. TRBJ2-1 . TRBV28 TGTGCCAGCAGTTTTTCCGGGACCCGGAGGTCCTACAATGAGCAGTTCTTC CASSFSGTRRSYNEQFF
. TRBJ2-1 . TRBV5-1 TGCGCCAGCAGCTTGATAGGGGCTAATGAGCAGTTCTTC CASSLIGANEQFF
few TRBJ1-5 . TRBV6-5 TGTGCCAGCAGTTACAGGGCCAATCAGCCCCAGCATTTT CASSYRANQPQHF
. TRBJ1-2 . TRBV28 TGTGCCAGCAGTTTATATAGCAGAGAGCCGAATGGCTACACCTTC CASSLYSREPNGYTF
. TRBJ2-1 . TRBV7-2 TGTGCCAGCAGCCCCCGGTCCTATGACCAGTTCTTC CASSPRSYDQFF
. TRBJ1-1 . TRBV19 TGTGCCAGTAGTAGGACCGCTGTCGACACTGAAGCTTTCTTT CASSRTAVDTEAFF
medium-sized TRBJ1-1 . TRBV20-1 TGCAGTGCTAGATCCATGGGGGCGCGAGGCTCTGAAGCTTTCTTT CSARSMGARGSEAFF
few TRBJ2-7 . TRBV19 TGTGCCAGTAGCGGGATAAAGGTGGGCGAGCAGTACTTC CASSGIKVGEQYF
. TRBJ2-6 TRBD2 TRBV20-1 TGCAGTGCTAGAGATCTAGCGGGAGGGAGCTCTGGGGCCAACGTCCTGACTTTC CSARDLAGGSSGANVLTF
few TRBJ1-1 . TRBV27 TGTGCCAGCAGTCCCAAGACTTCAGGGAGGCCTTTCTTT CASSPKTSGRPFF
. TRBJ2-7 TRBD1 TRBV6-5 TGTGCCAGCAGTTACTCCGGGACAGGAGGGAAGCAGTACTTC CASSYSGTGGKQYF
few TRBJ2-5 . TRBV2 TGTGCCAGCAGTGACGACAGCCAAGAGACCCAGTACTTC CASSDDSQETQYF
. TRBJ2-7 . TRBV19 TGTGCCAGTAGTAACCCAAAGCTGGGGGAGTACGAGCAGTACTTC CASSNPKLGEYEQYF
. TRBJ2-7 TRBD1 TRBV5-1 TGCGCCAGCAGCCTCGGACAGGGGATTTCCTACGAGCAGTACTTC CASSLGQGISYEQYF
. TRBJ1-2 . TRBV7-2 TGTGCCAGCAGCTTCCCCGACAGGTCGGGCGGCTACACCTTC CASSFPDRSGGYTF
. TRBJ2-7 . TRBV7-9 TGTGCCAGCAGCTTAGGGCAGAGCTCCTACGAGCAGTACTTC CASSLGQSSYEQYF
. TRBJ1-1 . TRBV4-3 TGCGCCAGCAGCCAAGTGGGGCCCCGGGGCACTGAAGCTTTCTTT CASSQVGPRGTEAFF
once TRBJ2-5 TRBD2 TRBV28 TGTGCCAGCAGTTTAGGGAGGGAAGAGACCCAGTACTTC CASSLGREETQYF
. TRBJ2-7 TRBD1 TRBV6-2/TRBV6-3 TGTGCCAGCAGTTACTCGAGGGGGCGGCGGCTCTACGAGCAGTACTTC CASSYSRGRRLYEQYF
. TRBJ2-7 . TRBV25-1 TGTGCCAGCACGCCAAGAGCCTCCTCCTACGAGCAGTACTTC CASTPRASSYEQYF
. TRBJ2-3 . TRBV20-1 TGCAGTGCTAGAGGCAGGACGGGGTTGGGTACGCAGTATTTT CSARGRTGLGTQYF